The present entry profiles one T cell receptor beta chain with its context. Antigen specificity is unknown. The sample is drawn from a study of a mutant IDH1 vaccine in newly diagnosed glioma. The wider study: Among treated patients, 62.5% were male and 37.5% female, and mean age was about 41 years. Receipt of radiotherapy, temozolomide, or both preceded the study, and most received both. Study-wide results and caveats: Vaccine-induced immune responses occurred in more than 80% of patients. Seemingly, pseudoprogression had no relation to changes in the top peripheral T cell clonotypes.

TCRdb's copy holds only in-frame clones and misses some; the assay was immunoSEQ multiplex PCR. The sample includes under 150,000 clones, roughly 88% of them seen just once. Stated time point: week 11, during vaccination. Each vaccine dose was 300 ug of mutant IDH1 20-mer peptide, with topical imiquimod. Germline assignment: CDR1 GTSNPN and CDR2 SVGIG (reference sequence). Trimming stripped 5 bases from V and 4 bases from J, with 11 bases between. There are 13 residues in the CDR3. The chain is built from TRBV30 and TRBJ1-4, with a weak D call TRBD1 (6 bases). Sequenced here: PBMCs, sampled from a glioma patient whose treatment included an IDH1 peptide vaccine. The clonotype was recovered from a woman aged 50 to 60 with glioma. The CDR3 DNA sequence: TGTGCCTGGGCCAAGGACAGTAATGAAAAACTGTTTTTT. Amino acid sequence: CAWAKDSNEKLFF.